Here is one T cell receptor beta chain with its context. This specimen comes from a study of blood T cell repertoires in COVID-19. Background on the study: T cells, B-cell-depleted T cells, or PBMCs supplied cDNA or gDNA.

Produced via immunoSEQ multiplex PCR; TCRdb's table is partial and in-frame only. The top ten clones hold 2.8% of a sample with 26,000 or so clones, about 90% of them seen once. This CDR3 contains 14 residues. The germline V and J ends were trimmed by 7 bases and 6 bases, with 18 bases remaining between them. Per the germline V gene, CDR1 is MNHEY and CDR2 is SVGAGI. This chain connects TRBV6-5 to TRBJ1-1; D uncertain. The receptor was isolated from a human donor in a cohort sampled during active COVID-19. Input material: peripheral blood. The DNA for the CDR3 is TGTGCCAGCACCGACCGGCAGCGGGGAGCTGAAGCTTTCTTT. Translating it yields CASTDRQRGAEAFF.